This record looks at one T cell receptor beta chain sequence and its context. A much larger clone lies a single base off, so this may be a read error. Germline values: CDR1 MNHNS, CDR2 SASEGT. This CDR3 has 21 residues. TCR beta CDR3 regions were amplified from RNA transcripts. Initially, a first-round RT-PCR of the TCR CDR3 employed the HTBI primer set. TCRdb re-derived calls from the multiplex PCR reads in MiXCR, one entry per CDR3 protein. The table records a few hundred thousand distinct CDR3 sequences, less than 20% of them present only once. These data belong to a study of T cells in Graves' hyperthyroidism and ophthalmopathy. The source of the PBMCs was 8.5 to 10 ml of fresh peripheral blood.

Sequencing input: blood. The origin of this receptor is a woman aged 25 to 39 with Graves' hyperthyroidism. V usage is TRBV6-1 and J usage is TRBJ2-1; TRBD2 matches at 14 bases. CDR3 residues: CASSPRAPGGTSGSFYNKQFF. CDR3 in DNA: TGTGCCAGCAGTCCCAGGGCCCCAGGGGGGACTAGCGGGAGTTTCTACAATAAGCAGTTCTTC.